This is a list of T cell receptor beta chains from one sample in a study of CD8 T cells in Susac syndrome. TCRdb itself ran the immunoSEQ multiplex PCR reads through MiXCR, one entry per CDR3 protein. This table has about 250,000 distinct CDR3 sequences, over 85% appearing once. The sample comprised CD4+ T cells from PBMCs. Receptors originate from a human donor with multiple sclerosis. Both conserved end residues are part of each CDR3. A D gene is named only where the DNA matches it firmly. Only part of the rows carry a size: once, few, many, or a class if the clone is expanded.

cdr3_aa cdr3_nt v_call d_call clone_size j_call
CSASTSGEEQFF TGCAGTGCAAGTACTAGCGGGGAGGAGCAGTTCTTC TRBV20-1 TRBD2 once TRBJ2-1
CATSEPGTGDEKLFF TGTGCCACCAGTGAACCCGGGACAGGGGATGAAAAACTGTTTTTT TRBV24-1 TRBD1 . TRBJ1-4
CASSQDSGGQRNTEAFF TGCGCCAGCAGCCAAGATTCTGGGGGACAGAGGAACACTGAAGCTTTCTTT TRBV4-1 TRBD1 . TRBJ1-1
CASSQKTSGTDTQYF TGTGCCAGCAGCCAAAAAACTAGCGGGACAGATACGCAGTATTTT TRBV14 TRBD2 . TRBJ2-3
CASRRGQVSSSTDTQYF TGTGCCAGTAGACGAGGACAGGTTTCCTCTAGCACAGATACGCAGTATTTT TRBV19 TRBD1 . TRBJ2-3
CASSMRNQPQHF TGTGCCAGTAGTATGCGGAATCAGCCCCAGCATTTT TRBV19 . . TRBJ1-5
CASSTRPPQGAGETQYF TGTGCCAGCTCAACCCGCCCCCCGCAGGGGGCTGGAGAGACCCAGTACTTC TRBV18 TRBD1 . TRBJ2-5
CSASGTGGAANEKLFF TGCAGTGCTAGCGGAACAGGGGGCGCGGCTAATGAAAAACTGTTTTTT TRBV20-1 TRBD1 . TRBJ1-4
CASSVQGLDTEAFF TGTGCCAGCAGTGTACAGGGTTTGGACACTGAAGCTTTCTTT TRBV2 . once TRBJ1-1
CASSTGGRSDTQYF TGTGCCAGCAGTACAGGGGGCAGGTCAGATACGCAGTATTTT TRBV27 TRBD1 . TRBJ2-3
CASIKPGYRDRGNQPQHF TGTGCCAGCATAAAACCGGGATACAGGGATCGGGGCAATCAGCCCCAGCATTTT TRBV21-1 . . TRBJ1-5
CSARLAEQFF TGCAGTGCTAGATTAGCGGAGCAGTTCTTC TRBV20-1 . . TRBJ2-1
CAWSGAGGIQETQYF TGTGCCTGGAGTGGAGCGGGGGGGATCCAAGAGACCCAGTACTTC TRBV30 TRBD2 . TRBJ2-5
CASTPGQGRYGYTF TGTGCCAGCACTCCGGGACAGGGGAGATATGGCTACACCTTC TRBV7-2 TRBD1 . TRBJ1-2
CASSLGPQGKTYEQYF TGCGCCAGCAGCTTGGGGCCCCAGGGGAAGACCTACGAGCAGTACTTC TRBV5-1 . . TRBJ2-7
CASSLGSGRYNEQFF TGTGCCAGCAGCTTAGGCAGCGGGAGGTATAATGAGCAGTTCTTC TRBV7-2 TRBD2 . TRBJ2-1
CSARPPTGGNPPLHF TGCAGTGCTCGACCCCCAACAGGGGGTAATCCACCCCTCCACTTT TRBV20-1 TRBD1 . TRBJ1-6
CASRSFGATDTQYF TGTGCCAGCAGGTCCTTTGGTGCGACAGATACGCAGTATTTT TRBV5-4 . . TRBJ2-3
CASSPRYRDGYTF TGTGCCAGCAGCCCCAGGTACAGAGATGGCTACACCTTC TRBV4-2 . . TRBJ1-2
CASSAWDRESGNTIYF TGTGCCAGCAGCGCCTGGGACAGGGAGTCTGGAAACACCATATATTTT TRBV9 TRBD1 . TRBJ1-3
CASSPDRGPGELFF TGTGCCAGCAGCCCGGACAGGGGGCCCGGGGAGCTGTTTTTT TRBV7-9 TRBD1 . TRBJ2-2
CASRSPGSTDTQYF TGTGCCAGCAGGTCCCCGGGGAGCACAGATACGCAGTATTTT TRBV7-2 . . TRBJ2-3
CASSLWDSTDTQYF TGCGCCAGCAGCTTATGGGACAGCACAGATACGCAGTATTTT TRBV5-1 . . TRBJ2-3